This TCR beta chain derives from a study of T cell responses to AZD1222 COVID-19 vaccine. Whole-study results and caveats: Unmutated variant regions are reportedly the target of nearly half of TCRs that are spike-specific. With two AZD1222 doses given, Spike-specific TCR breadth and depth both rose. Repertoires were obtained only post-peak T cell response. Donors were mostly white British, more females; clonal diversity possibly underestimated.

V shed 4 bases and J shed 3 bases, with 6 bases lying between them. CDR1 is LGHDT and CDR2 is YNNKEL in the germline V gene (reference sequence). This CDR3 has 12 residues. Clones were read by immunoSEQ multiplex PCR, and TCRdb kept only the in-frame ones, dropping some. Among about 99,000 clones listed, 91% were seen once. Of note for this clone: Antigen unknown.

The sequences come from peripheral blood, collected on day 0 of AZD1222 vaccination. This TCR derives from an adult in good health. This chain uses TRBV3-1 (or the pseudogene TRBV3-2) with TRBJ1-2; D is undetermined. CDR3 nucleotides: TGTGCCAGCAGCCGGGGAGACTATGGCTACACCTTC. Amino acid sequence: CASSRGDYGYTF.